This TCR beta chain comes out of a study of shared clonotypes between healthy human individuals. Study-wide results and limits: On the whole, naive subsets had larger estimated richness than memory subsets had. Compared with clonotypes that all four donors shared, non-shared clonotypes had lower generation probabilities.

Assay: immunoSEQ multiplex PCR; the TCRdb copy retains only in-frame clones and omits some. Found here are some 2,000,000 clones, nearly 97% of them singletons; the top ten hold over 0.1%. With 7 bases clipped from V and 2 bases from J, the junction kept 4 bases outside the gene matches. The CDR3 length is 15 residues. Germline assignment: CDR1 SGHDN and CDR2 FVKESK. Splitting the CD4+ cells yielded a CD45RA+ naive subset and a CD45RA-negative memory subset. Points on this clone: No antigen is known for it.

Sequences were obtained from naive CD4+ T cells sorted from blood. Subset described: CD45RA+ positively selected. The rearrangement joins TRBV14 to TRBJ2-6, with TRBD1 matching 8 bases. The TCR sequence derives from a man in his late teens or twenties in good health. CDR3 DNA: TGTGCCAGCACCATACAGGGGGCTGGGGCCAACGTCCTGACTTTC. This translates into CASTIQGAGANVLTF.